A selection of T cell receptor beta chains follows, all from one sample in a study of T-cell reconstitution after alpha-beta-depleted transplantation in children. TCRdb independently ran MiXCR on the PCR reads; one entry per CDR3 protein. The data show roughly 790,000 distinct CDR3 sequences, 15% to 20% seen once. The material sequenced was PBMCs, mostly from graft donor cells, taken 360 days after TCRalphabeta/CD19-depleted stem cell transplant. The receptors were gathered from a male patient younger than 18 who had a stem cell transplant for acute lymphoblastic leukemia, so the T cells may come from the graft donor. Each CDR3 is given with its conserved first and last residue. Expanded clones get a size class; other rows say once, few or many, or leave the size out.

NA TRBV11-2 CASSFGTGVGETQYF
few TRBV5-1 CASSFEGGPLETQYF
NA TRBV11-3 CASSRMGPNTGELFF
many TRBV20-1 CSARDVWLAGGDTQYF
few TRBV4-1 CASSQDLTSGPQETQYF
many TRBV7-8 CASSLDLSSYNEQFF
few TRBV7-3 CASSSVSADTQYF
few TRBV29-1 CSVELEFSYGYTF
NA TRBV5-1 CASRELITDTQYF
many TRBV7-9 CASRPGLGTGELFF
NA TRBV7-2 CASSLGSQGSTYEQYF
NA TRBV27 CASSRSGPGELFF
few TRBV11-3 CASSLAAGDNEQFF
few TRBV18 CATLRRNEQFF
many TRBV4-1 CASSPAVADNEQFF
few TRBV24-1 CATSGRGSQETQYF
NA TRBV11-2 CASSRGTGWQETQYF
many TRBV5-3 CATSPAGGPGYNEQFF
few TRBV2 CASSFQTGYEQYF
NA TRBV29-1 CSAATLNEQFF
NA TRBV28 CASSFRTGGNTIYF
NA TRBV7-8 CASSPGTRGGRETQYF
NA TRBV7-9 CASSLLARTSYNEQFF
many TRBV5-1 CASSLETSGLYEQYF
few TRBV12-3/TRBV12-4 CASRLSGASYNEQFF
once TRBV12-3/TRBV12-4 CASSPFGSEQYF